Below, one TCR beta chain is given with its context. Antigen: not known. One base away lies a much larger clone, so this may be a sequencing read error. TCR beta CDR3 regions were amplified from RNA. HTBI primers were employed in a first-round RT-PCR of the TCR CDR3. TCRdb recomputed calls from the multiplex PCR reads with MiXCR, one row per CDR3 protein. The sample includes a few hundred thousand distinct CDR3 sequences, less than 15% of them seen just once. This sample is drawn from a study of T cells in Graves' hyperthyroidism and ophthalmopathy. The CDR3 has 16 residues. Germline CDR1 and CDR2: SEHNR and FQNEAQ (reference sequence). Study-wide results and limits: Stable hyperthyroidism was told apart from ophthalmopathy by a model built on 13 V-J features.

This clonotype was sampled from a woman younger than 30 with Graves' hyperthyroidism. The sample comprised blood. The genes are TRBV7-9 and TRBJ2-2; weak D call: TRBD1 (6 bases). DNA for the CDR3: TGTGTCAGCAGCTCGATGATGGACAGCAACACCGGGGAGCTGTTTTTT. Translated: CVSSSMMDSNTGELFF. Complete variable domain (other parts from reference TRBV7-9 and TRBJ2-2): DTGVSQNPRHKITKRGQNVTFRCDPISEHNRLYWYRQTLGQGPEFLTYFQNEAQLEKSRLLSDRFSAERPKGSFSTLEIQRTEQGDSAMYLCVSSSMMDSNTGELFFGEGSRLTVL.